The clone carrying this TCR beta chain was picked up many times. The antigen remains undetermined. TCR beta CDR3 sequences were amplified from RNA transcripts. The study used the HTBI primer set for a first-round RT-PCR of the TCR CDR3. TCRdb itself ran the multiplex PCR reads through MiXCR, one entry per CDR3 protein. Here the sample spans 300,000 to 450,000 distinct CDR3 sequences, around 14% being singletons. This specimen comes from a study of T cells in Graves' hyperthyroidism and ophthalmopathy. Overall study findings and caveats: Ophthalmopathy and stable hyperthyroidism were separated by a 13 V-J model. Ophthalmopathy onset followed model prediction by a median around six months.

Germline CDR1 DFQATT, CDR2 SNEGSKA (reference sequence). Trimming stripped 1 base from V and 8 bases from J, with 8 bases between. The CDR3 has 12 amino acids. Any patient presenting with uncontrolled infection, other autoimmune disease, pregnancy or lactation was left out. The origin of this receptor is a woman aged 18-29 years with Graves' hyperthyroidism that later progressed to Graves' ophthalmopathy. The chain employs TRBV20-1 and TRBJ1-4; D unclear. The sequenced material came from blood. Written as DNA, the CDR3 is TGCAGTGCTAGAGGGTCCCACGAAAAACTGTTTTTT. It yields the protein CSARGSHEKLFF.